This T cell receptor (beta chain) was recovered during a study of blood T cell repertoires in COVID-19. Turning to the study itself: The study drew acute and convalescent COVID-19 samples from the United States, Italy and Spain.

The CDR3 length is 12 residues. The V gene's germline CDR1 is SGHKS and CDR2 YYEKEE (reference sequence). V was pared by 4 bases and J by 4 bases, with 9 bases between. In the authors' methods: Counts of nucleated cells, estimated from reference gene primer amplification, were obtained. TCRdb's table, derived via immunoSEQ multiplex PCR, lists solely in-frame clones and lacks some. V and J calls and clone size are as listed in that table; D and trimming were resolved from the DNA. Here the sample spans 200,000 to 300,000 clones, roughly nine tenths being singletons. Sequenced input: peripheral blood. The chain links TRBV5-5 to TRBJ2-7, with D possibly being TRBD1 (5 bases). The receptor was derived from a man in his sixties who had recovered from COVID-19. CDR3 residues: CASSRGNYEQYF. CDR3 DNA: TGTGCCAGCAGCAGGGGCAATTACGAGCAGTACTTC.